The entry that follows covers one TCR beta chain sequence. Antigen: not known. This specimen comes from a study of T cell responses to AZD1222 COVID-19 vaccine. Repertoires were generated with immunoSEQ multiplex PCR, while TCRdb's copy carries only in-frame clones and drops some. The sample lists over 150,000 clones, roughly nine tenths occurring once. Findings of the study overall: There were mostly white British donors and more females than males, and clonal diversity was possibly underestimated. Spike-specific TCR breadth rose after two AZD1222 doses, and depth rose as well. Only a handful of AZD1222 recipients tested seropositive at baseline.

The germline V gene has CDR1 SGHVS and CDR2 FQNEAQ. This CDR3 is built from 15 residues. Trimming shortened V by 5 bases and J by 0 bases, and 11 bases separated the two germline ends. Sequencing used peripheral blood, obtained 28 days after the second AZD1222 dose. The chain combines TRBV7-8 with TRBJ1-5; TRBD1 might be the D (5 bases). This clonotype was obtained from an adult who received the AZD1222 COVID-19 vaccine. CDR3 DNA sequence: TGTGCCAGCAGCCAAGACAGTGGTAGCAATCAGCCCCAGCATTTT. Protein sequence: CASSQDSGSNQPQHF.